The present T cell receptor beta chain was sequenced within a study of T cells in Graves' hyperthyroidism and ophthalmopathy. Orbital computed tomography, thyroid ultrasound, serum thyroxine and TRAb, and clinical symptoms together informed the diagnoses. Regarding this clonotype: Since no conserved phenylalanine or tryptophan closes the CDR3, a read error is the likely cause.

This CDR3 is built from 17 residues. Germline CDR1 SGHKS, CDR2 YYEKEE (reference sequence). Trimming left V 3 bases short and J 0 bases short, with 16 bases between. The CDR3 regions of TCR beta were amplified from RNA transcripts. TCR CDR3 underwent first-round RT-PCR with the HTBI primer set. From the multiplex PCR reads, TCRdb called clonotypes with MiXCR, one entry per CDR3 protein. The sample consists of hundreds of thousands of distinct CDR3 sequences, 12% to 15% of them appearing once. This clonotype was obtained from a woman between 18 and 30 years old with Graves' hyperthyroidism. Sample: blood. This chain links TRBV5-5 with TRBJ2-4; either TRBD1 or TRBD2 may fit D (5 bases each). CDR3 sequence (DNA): TGTGCCAGCAGCTCACGAGGGGTGGAGGAAGCCAAAAACATTCAGTACGTC. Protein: CASSSRGVEEAKNIQYV.